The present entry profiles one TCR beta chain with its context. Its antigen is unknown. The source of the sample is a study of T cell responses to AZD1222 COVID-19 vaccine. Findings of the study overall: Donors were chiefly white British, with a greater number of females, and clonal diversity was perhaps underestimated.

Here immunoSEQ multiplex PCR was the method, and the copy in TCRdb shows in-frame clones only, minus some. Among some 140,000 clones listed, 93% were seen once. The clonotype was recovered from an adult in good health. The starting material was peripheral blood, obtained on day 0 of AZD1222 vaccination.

Here the CDR3 reads CASSPLSGEADTQYF. DNA of the CDR3: TGTGCCAGCTCACCACTCTCCGGGGAGGCAGATACGCAGTATTTT. This chain uses TRBV18 with TRBJ2-3; TRBD2 is a possible D gene (6 bases). Deletions cut 1 base from V and 4 bases from J, with 12 bases between. The CDR3 runs to 15 residues. CDR1 and CDR2 (germline): KGHSH, LQKENI.